These 20 T cell receptor beta chains share one sample of origin, sequenced in a study of blood T cell repertoires in COVID-19. The method was immunoSEQ multiplex PCR; TCRdb's version includes in-frame clones alone and lacks a portion of them. The sample lists tens of thousands of clones, around 87% seen once, with under 6.5% in the top ten. The sample taken for sequencing was peripheral blood. Source of these receptors: a man in his 60s with active COVID-19.

This clone is a singleton in its sample. The chain recombines TRBV5-3 with TRBJ1-1; perhaps TRBD1 as D (6 bases). TRBV5-3 is recorded as an ORF, its role being uncertain. This CDR3 is built from 15 residues. V shed 10 bases and J shed 0 bases, with 19 bases lying between them. The CDR3 loop is CAQSRGLFMNTEAFF. CDR3 DNA sequence: TGTGCCCAAAGCAGGGGTCTATTCATGAACACTGAAGCTTTCTTT.

The V and J genes are TRBV7-9 and TRBJ1-1; D gene ambiguous. The CDR3 totals 14 residues. In germline, CDR1 is SEHNR, CDR2 FQNEAQ (reference sequence). Trimming cost V 4 bases and J 6 bases, with 15 bases left between them. The CDR3 loop reads CASSSERRVAEAFF. In DNA form, the CDR3 reads TGTGCCAGCAGCTCGGAACGGCGGGTCGCTGAAGCTTTCTTT.

This chain connects TRBV21-1 to TRBJ1-5. TRBV21-1 is flagged as a pseudogene. CDR3 size: 16 residues. The DNA of the CDR3 is TGTGCCAGCAGCTTTCAGACCCGGGACTTACATCAGCCCCAGCATTTT. Translation gives CASSFQTRDLHQPQHF.

V is TRBV9 and J is TRBJ2-7; D might be TRBD2 (6 bases). Germline V lookup: CDR1 SGDLS, CDR2 YYNGEE. This CDR3 comprises 14 residues. The V gene lost 3 bases and the J gene lost 0 bases, with 10 bases spanning the gap. The CDR3 DNA reads as TGTGCCAGCAGCGCCACCGGGAGCTCCTACGAGCAGTACTTC. Its protein is CASSATGSSYEQYF.

This sequence joins TRBV9 and TRBJ2-1; D is uncertain. CDR1 and CDR2 from the germline V gene are SGDLS and YYNGEE. Trimming removed 0 bases from V and 2 bases from J, with 12 bases in between. This CDR3 has 16 residues. CDR3 in amino acids: CASSVGGSRTYNEQFF. CDR3 in DNA: TGTGCCAGCAGCGTAGGAGGCAGCCGGACCTACAATGAGCAGTTCTTC.

V usage is TRBV5-1 and J usage is TRBJ2-5; D not certain. This CDR3 spans 17 amino acids. From germline, CDR1 is SGHRS and CDR2 YFSETQ. With 0 bases removed from V and 5 bases from J, the gap between germline ends came to 20 bases. CDR3 sequence: CASSLERGTGLAETQYF. The CDR3 nucleotides are TGCGCCAGCAGCTTGGAACGTGGAACGGGTCTGGCGGAGACCCAGTACTTC.

The chain uses TRBV27 and TRBJ1-2, with a possible D match to TRBD1 (6 bases). Germline V gene lookup returns CDR1 MNHEY and CDR2 SMNVEV (reference sequence). The germline V and J ends were trimmed by 5 bases and 5 bases, with 21 bases remaining between them. CDR3 length equals 16 residues. The CDR3 nucleotides are TGTGCCAGCAGTCCCAGGCCCACAGGGAGTGCGTATGGCTACACCTTC. Amino acids: CASSPRPTGSAYGYTF.

This chain joins TRBV27 and TRBJ2-7, with 9 positions matching TRBD2. Germline V CDR1 and CDR2: MNHEY, SMNVEV (reference sequence). This CDR3 is 15 amino acids long. The V segment lost 8 bases and the J segment 4 bases; nucleotides outside the gene matches: 12. CDR3 protein: CASRRGGILGYEQYF. Here the CDR3 DNA reads TGTGCCAGCCGGCGGGGGGGCATACTTGGGTACGAGCAGTACTTC.

J is TRBJ2-5 and V is TRBV29-1; 10 bases are a match to TRBD1. V dropped 4 bases and J dropped 6; count of bases not matched to a gene: 14. Germline V gives CDR1 SQVTM, CDR2 ANQGSEA. This CDR3 comprises 16 residues. The CDR3 here is CSVGSSWDRGIKTQYF. CDR3 in DNA: TGCAGCGTTGGCAGTAGTTGGGACAGGGGCATAAAGACCCAGTACTTC.

This chain connects TRBV3-1 (or the pseudogene TRBV3-2) to TRBJ2-5; 11 bases map to TRBD2. In germline, CDR1 is LGHDT, CDR2 YNNKEL (reference sequence). CDR3 length: 16 amino acids. The V segment lost 3 bases and the J segment 5 bases; nucleotides outside the gene matches: 8. CDR3 protein: CASSQSSGGARETQYF. In DNA form, the CDR3 reads TGTGCCAGCAGCCAGAGTAGCGGGGGGGCTCGGGAGACCCAGTACTTC.

This chain joins TRBV9 and TRBJ2-7; 9 bases match TRBD1. Germline lookup yields CDR1 SGDLS and CDR2 YYNGEE. With V trimmed by 3 bases and J by 2 bases, 0 bases remained unmatched. The CDR3 is made up of 13 amino acids. The CDR3 reads CASSGQGAYEQYF. The CDR3, as DNA: TGTGCCAGCAGCGGACAGGGGGCCTACGAGCAGTACTTC.

This chain uses TRBV28 with TRBJ2-3; unclear D gene. The germline V and J ends were trimmed by 5 bases and 6 bases, with 9 bases remaining between them. This CDR3 is 12 amino acids long. The germline V gene encodes CDR1 MDHEN and CDR2 SYDVKM. CDR3 amino acids: CASSPSRDTQYF. The CDR3, as DNA: TGTGCCAGCAGTCCCTCCAGGGATACGCAGTATTTT.

CDR3 region: CASSLRTGGYTEAFF. CDR3 nucleotides: TGCGCCAGCAGCCTGCGGACAGGGGGATACACTGAAGCTTTCTTT. The chain has TRBV5-1 and TRBJ1-1, with 10 bases matching TRBD1. The V segment lost 4 bases and the J segment 3 bases; nucleotides outside the gene matches: 6. The CDR3 consists of 15 residues. Germline V CDR1 and CDR2: SGHRS, YFSETQ.

The chain uses TRBV27 and TRBJ1-4; 7 nucleotides agree with TRBD1. V lost 5 bases, J lost 0 bases, and 3 bases stayed unmatched. Per germline, CDR1 MNHEY and CDR2 SMNVEV (reference sequence). The CDR3 covers 15 residues. CDR3 DNA sequence: TGTGCCAGCAGTCCCCAGGGGGCAACTAATGAAAAACTGTTTTTT. Its protein product is CASSPQGATNEKLFF. Looking up the rest from reference TRBV27 and TRBJ1-4 gives the full variable domain: EAQVTQNPRYLITVTGKKLTVTCSQNMNHEYMSWYRQDPGLGLRQIYYSMNVEVTDKGDVPEGYKVSRKEKRNFPLILESPSPNQTSLYFCASSPQGATNEKLFFGSGTQLSVL.

V gene TRBV28 combines with J gene TRBJ2-5, with D perhaps TRBD2 (6 bases). Trimming removed 6 bases at V and 3 bases at J, with 14 bases between. The length of the CDR3 is 14 residues. Germline CDR1 reads MDHEN; CDR2 reads SYDVKM. CDR3 protein: CASSLVGGKETQYF. For the CDR3, the DNA is TGTGCCAGCAGCCTTGTCGGGGGAAAAGAGACCCAGTACTTC.

The chain recombines TRBV6-6 with TRBJ2-7, with 13 bases matching TRBD2. Germline V gene data show CDR1 as MNHNY and CDR2 as SVGAGI (reference sequence). Trimming took 2 bases from V and 6 from J; bases not matched to a gene: 4. The CDR3 length is 15 residues. CDR3 amino acids: CASSYRRTSGGEQYF. As DNA, the CDR3 is TGTGCCAGCAGTTACCGAAGGACTAGCGGGGGCGAGCAGTACTTC.

The chain uses TRBV3-1 (or the pseudogene TRBV3-2) and TRBJ1-2; the match to TRBD1 covers 8 bases. Germline V lookup: CDR1 LGHDT, CDR2 YNNKEL (reference sequence). The V segment lost 3 bases and the J segment 12 bases; nucleotides outside the gene matches: 6. The length of the CDR3 is 12 residues. CDR3 in DNA: TGTGCCAGCAGCCACTACAGGGGGGGAAACACCTTC. Protein product: CASSHYRGGNTF.

The rearrangement uses TRBV7-6 and TRBJ2-1; D is unresolved. Per the germline V gene, CDR1 is SGHVS and CDR2 is FNYEAQ. V lost 6 bases to trimming and J lost 0 bases, with 12 bases between them. The CDR3 runs to 15 residues. The CDR3 DNA follows: TGTGCCAGCAGTCGGGTATTGAGCTCCTACAATGAGCAGTTCTTC. Translated, it gives CASSRVLSSYNEQFF.

The CDR3 is CASSLAGTGEQPQHF. The CDR3 bases are TGTGCCAGCAGCTTAGCAGGGACAGGGGAACAGCCCCAGCATTTT. This sequence joins TRBV7-8 and TRBJ1-5; 10 positions match TRBD1. Germline CDR1 SGHVS, CDR2 FQNEAQ. The trim removed 0 bases at V and 7 bases at J, leaving 3 bases unmatched. This CDR3 has 15 amino acids.

V is TRBV2 and J is TRBJ1-2, with unresolved D. V gave up 2 bases and J gave up 8 bases, with 15 bases separating them. The germline gives CDR1 SNHLY, CDR2 FYNNEI. The CDR3 contains 14 residues. The DNA of the CDR3 is TGTGCCAGCAGTGAATTTCTGGTCGCGGGGGGCTACACCTTC. This sequence encodes CASSEFLVAGGYTF.